This T cell receptor (beta chain) was sequenced for a study of T-cell reconstitution after alpha-beta-depleted transplantation in children. A library of TCRbeta sequences, prepared with unique molecular identifiers, was generated. One entry per CDR3 protein results from TCRdb running MiXCR on the PCR reads. This table holds about 980,000 distinct CDR3 sequences, roughly 29% found once. The V gene lost 5 bases and the J gene lost 1 base, with 14 bases spanning the gap. This CDR3 contains 15 residues. Germline assignment: CDR1 LNHNV and CDR2 YYDKDF (reference sequence). Turning to this clonotype: Its antigen is unidentified.

Study outcomes and limitations: At around two months after transplant, the alpha-beta T cells were reportedly derived from several hundred expanded clones that came from non-depleted graft cells.

The sequencing used PBMCs, mostly from graft donor cells, collected 360 days after TCRalphabeta/CD19-depleted stem cell transplant. The chain is built from TRBV15 and TRBJ2-5; D uncertain. This clonotype was obtained from a boy under two years old who had a stem cell transplant for SCID, so the T cells may come from the graft donor. CDR3 in amino acids: CATSRFSYTQETQYF. In DNA, the CDR3 is TGTGCCACCAGCCGGTTCAGTTACACCCAAGAGACCCAGTACTTC.